This passage covers 30 T cell receptor beta chains from one sample sequenced in a study of T cells after posttransplantation cyclophosphamide. Here immunoSEQ multiplex PCR was the method, and the copy in TCRdb shows in-frame clones only, minus some. This sample has approximately 32,000 clones, with over 85% found just once. Material for sequencing was PBMCs. The receptors originated from a woman between 40 and 55 years old with a blood cancer, CMV-positive, and with a related stem cell donor.

This clone was counted between two and nine times. This chain connects TRBV9 to TRBJ2-2; 8 bases align to TRBD2. Looked up from germline, CDR1 is SGDLS and CDR2 is YYNGEE. The CDR3 consists of 14 residues. Germline trimming cut 4 bases from V and 7 bases from J; bases unmatched to any gene: 6. This CDR3 is CASSLGGVLGELFF. The CDR3 DNA reads TGTGCCAGCAGCCTCGGGGGGGTCCTCGGGGAGCTGTTTTTT.

This clone was observed a handful of times. This chain joins TRBV7-9 and TRBJ2-5; D may be TRBD2 (6 bases). The V end lost 0 bases, the J end lost 0 bases, and 8 bases lay between the germline ends. The CDR3 length is 15 residues. Germline CDR1 reads SEHNR; CDR2 reads FQNEAQ (reference sequence). The CDR3 reads CASSLAGGYQETQYF. In nucleotides, the CDR3 is TGTGCCAGCAGCTTAGCGGGGGGATACCAAGAGACCCAGTACTTC.

The rearrangement uses TRBV5-1 and TRBJ1-2, with 8 bases that match TRBD1. V trimming: 5 bases; J trimming: 3 bases; junction bases outside the gene matches: 6. CDR1 and CDR2 from the germline V gene are SGHRS and YFSETQ. This CDR3 comprises 14 residues. The CDR3 DNA is TGCGCCAGCAGTCCTACAGGGGGGGACTATGGCTACACCTTC. It translates to CASSPTGGDYGYTF.

The table lists this clone with a count of one. The chain recombines TRBV5-1 with TRBJ2-2; D unresolved. Trimming pared 4 bases from V and 0 bases from J, leaving 13 bases between. Per germline, CDR1 SGHRS and CDR2 YFSETQ. CDR3 length equals 16 residues. The CDR3 DNA reads as TGCGCCAGCAGCCTCTCCCCCCTCGCGAACACCGGGGAGCTGTTTTTT. This gives the protein CASSLSPLANTGELFF.

The V gene is TRBV9, the J gene TRBJ1-3; 9 bases fit TRBD1. Germline CDR1 reads SGDLS; CDR2 reads YYNGEE. The CDR3 sequence is 14 residues long. V was clipped by 3 bases and J by 8 bases; unmatched bases: 6. CDR3 sequence reads: CASSEGQGVHTIYF. DNA for the CDR3: TGTGCCAGCAGCGAGGGACAGGGAGTACACACCATATATTTT.

The chain uses TRBV7-9 and TRBJ2-2, with D tentatively TRBD1 (6 bases). From germline, CDR1 is SEHNR and CDR2 FQNEAQ (reference sequence). The CDR3 spans 15 residues. V was trimmed by 2 bases and J by 7 bases, leaving 14 bases between them. The CDR3 nucleotides read TGTGCCAGCAGCTTAACTACAGGGAAAGTCGGGGAGCTGTTTTTT. Protein sequence: CASSLTTGKVGELFF.

This chain uses TRBV9 with TRBJ2-7; perhaps TRBD1 as D (7 bases). The germline gives CDR1 SGDLS, CDR2 YYNGEE. This CDR3 contains 13 residues. Between the trimmed V and J ends, which lost 3 bases and 3 bases, there was a span of 10 bases. This chain's CDR3 is CASSGQGGYEQYF. The CDR3 DNA follows: TGTGCCAGCAGCGGACAGGGAGGCTACGAGCAGTACTTC. Full variable domain (outside the CDR3, taken from reference TRBV9 and TRBJ2-7): DSGVTQTPKHLITATGQRVTLRCSPRSGDLSVYWYQQSLDQGLQFLIQYYNGEERAKGNILERFSAQQFPDLHSELNLSSLELGDSALYFCASSGQGGYEQYFGPGTRLTVT.

V and J are TRBV5-4 and TRBJ2-1, with 10 positions matching TRBD2. This CDR3 spans 16 amino acids. The V and J ends lost 0 bases and 4 bases, in that order; junction bases with no gene match: 4. CDR1 SGHNT and CDR2 YYREEE come from the germline V gene (reference sequence). The CDR3 DNA reads TGTGCCAGCAGCTTGGGGGGACTAGCGTCATACAATGAGCAGTTCTTC. It yields the protein CASSLGGLASYNEQFF.

This chain connects TRBV19 to TRBJ2-2; D is possibly TRBD1 (5 bases). The V gene's germline CDR1 is LNHDA and CDR2 SQIVND (reference sequence). V lost 5 bases to trimming and J lost 4 bases, with 11 bases between them. The CDR3 is made up of 14 amino acids. The CDR3 is CASSPGLGTGELFF. CDR3 in DNA: TGTGCCAGTAGTCCAGGGTTGGGCACCGGGGAGCTGTTTTTT.

The V and J genes are TRBV6-5 and TRBJ1-2, with 10 bases fitting TRBD1. The V segment lost 1 base and the J segment 3 bases; nucleotides outside the gene matches: 2. The CDR3 is 15 amino acids. From germline, CDR1 is MNHEY and CDR2 SVGAGI. The CDR3 sequence: CASSYWGTGDYGYTF. In DNA form, the CDR3 reads TGTGCCAGCAGTTACTGGGGGACAGGGGACTATGGCTACACCTTC.

The chain recombines TRBV5-6 with TRBJ2-7; 7 bases are shared with TRBD1. The CDR3 totals 15 residues. From germline, CDR1 is SGHDT and CDR2 YYEEEE. The J segment lost 4 bases and the V segment lost 3 bases, leaving 10 bases of the junction unmatched. CDR3 sequence (DNA): TGTGCCAGCAGCTCGACAGGGAAAGGGGTTTACGAGCAGTACTTC. Its translation: CASSSTGKGVYEQYF.

The gene calls are TRBV6-1 and TRBJ1-1, with TRBD1 identical over 8 bases. The CDR3 loop spans 15 amino acids. The trim removed 8 bases at V and 6 bases at J, leaving 14 bases unmatched. CDR1 and CDR2 from the germline V gene are MNHNS and SASEGT. CDR3 sequence: CASSRRTGSYSEAFF. The CDR3 DNA is TGTGCCAGCTCCCGCCGGACAGGGTCTTATTCTGAAGCTTTCTTT.

In nucleotides, the CDR3 is TGTGCCAGCAGCGAGGTCTCTGGAAACACCATATATTTT. Residues: CASSEVSGNTIYF. The chain joins TRBV28 to TRBJ1-3, with no clear D. This CDR3 is 13 amino acids long. V lost 6 bases and J lost 0, with 6 bases in between. The V gene's germline CDR1 is MDHEN and CDR2 SYDVKM.

The chain employs TRBV7-2 and TRBJ1-2, with 8 bases matching TRBD1. Per the germline V gene, CDR1 is SGHTA and CDR2 is FQGNSA. This CDR3 spans 14 amino acids. V trimming: 5 bases; J trimming: 8 bases; junction bases outside the gene matches: 10. This CDR3 reads CASSRTGRVWGYTF. DNA of the CDR3: TGTGCCAGCAGCCGGACAGGGAGGGTTTGGGGCTACACCTTC.

Remarks on this clone: An end of the junction does not agree with germline; a read error may underlie this. This chain uses TRBV2 with TRBJ1-5, with 8 bases lining up with TRBD1. Looked up from germline, CDR1 is SNHLY and CDR2 is FYNNEI. This CDR3 spans 15 amino acids. CDR3 coding DNA: TGTGCCAGCAGGGAAGCGGGACAGGGCAATCAGCCCCAGCATTTT. Encoded protein: CASREAGQGNQPQHF.

This clone appeared a single time. V gene TRBV10-3 combines with J gene TRBJ1-2; the match to TRBD1 covers 9 bases. Germline V lookup: CDR1 ENHRY, CDR2 SYGVKD. This CDR3 has 18 residues. V was pared by 7 bases and J by 4 bases, with 19 bases of the junction left unmatched. The CDR3 DNA reads as TGTGCCATCACCCCTGGTAGGGGACAGGGTCCAAAGGGCTATGGCTACACCTTC. This encodes CAITPGRGQGPKGYGYTF.

This chain's CDR3 is CATGLAGGPTYEQYF. DNA of the CDR3: TGTGCCACGGGACTAGCGGGGGGTCCTACCTACGAGCAGTACTTC. The chain carries TRBV27 and TRBJ2-7; TRBD2 agrees at 15 bases. The germline gives CDR1 MNHEY, CDR2 SMNVEV (reference sequence). V was clipped by 10 bases and J by 2 bases; unmatched bases: 6. The CDR3 sequence is 15 residues long.

The rearrangement joins TRBV21-1 to TRBJ2-7; the table's D gene call, TRBD2, was not cross checked with the DNA. TRBV21-1 is assigned pseudogene status. This CDR3 has 18 residues. The CDR3 nucleotides read TGTGCCAGCAGCAAAGTTAAACTTGCTCGAGCGGCTTCCTACGGGCAGTACTTC. Translating gives CASSKVKLARAASYGQYF.

The rearrangement uses TRBV5-6 and TRBJ1-2, with TRBD1 identical over 9 bases. CDR1 is SGHDT, CDR2 YYEEEE, per germline. Trimming at V came to 4 bases and at J to 3 bases, leaving 13 bases not matched to a gene. The CDR3 is 17 residues long. The chain's CDR3 is CASSLLTQGALDYGYTF. The CDR3 DNA reads TGTGCCAGCAGCCTCCTTACACAGGGGGCGCTTGACTATGGCTACACCTTC. The whole variable domain, remainder taken from reference TRBV5-6 and TRBJ1-2, is DAGVTQSPTHLIKTRGQQVTLRCSPKSGHDTVSWYQQALGQGPQFIFQYYEEEERQRGNFPDRFSGHQFPNYSSELNVNALLLGDSALYLCASSLLTQGALDYGYTFGSGTRLTVV.

This clone was found once. This chain joins TRBV19 and TRBJ2-7, with TRBD1 matching over 9 bases. Per germline, CDR1 LNHDA and CDR2 SQIVND (reference sequence). The V gene end was trimmed by 2 bases and the J gene end by 2 bases; junction bases not matched to a gene: 7. The CDR3 is 16 residues long. CDR3 region: CASSIRGTGSTYEQYF. CDR3 nucleotides: TGTGCCAGTAGTATAAGGGGGACAGGGTCGACCTACGAGCAGTACTTC.

The V call is TRBV7-9, the J call TRBJ1-1; 7 positions agree with TRBD1. CDR1 and CDR2 from the germline V gene are SEHNR and FQNEAQ (reference sequence). The trim removed 4 bases at V and 2 bases at J, leaving 10 bases unmatched. This CDR3 is built from 16 residues. CDR3 in amino acids: CASSSGRGRRNTEAFF. CDR3 nucleotide sequence: TGTGCCAGCAGCTCCGGGAGGGGGCGACGCAACACTGAAGCTTTCTTT.

This chain uses TRBV7-9 with TRBJ2-5; D unresolved. CDR1 is SEHNR, CDR2 FQNEAQ, per germline (reference sequence). The V and J ends lost 4 bases and 2 bases respectively, with 14 bases between them. The CDR3 contains 15 residues. The CDR3 DNA reads TGTGCCAGCAGCTCGCATTACGAACTACAAGAGACCCAGTACTTC. Translation: CASSSHYELQETQYF.

The chain uses TRBV4-3 and TRBJ2-7, with 7 bases identical to TRBD2. This CDR3 comprises 14 residues. The J segment lost 7 bases and the V segment lost 1 base, leaving 7 bases of the junction unmatched. The germline V gene encodes CDR1 LGHNA and CDR2 YSLEER. The CDR3 region is CASSQGDYSAEQYF. The DNA of the CDR3 is TGCGCCAGCAGCCAAGGGGACTATAGCGCGGAGCAGTACTTC.

This chain connects TRBV18 to TRBJ2-5; D unresolved. This CDR3 has 12 amino acids. The V gene lost 3 bases and the J gene lost 2 bases, with 4 bases spanning the gap. Germline CDR1 and CDR2: KGHSH and LQKENI. Here the CDR3 reads CASSPNQETQYF. In nucleotides, the CDR3 is TGTGCCAGCTCACCCAATCAAGAGACCCAGTACTTC.

The J gene is TRBJ2-1, the V gene TRBV13, with TRBD2 identical over 9 bases. The CDR3 runs 15 residues. Germline-derived CDR1 and CDR2 are PRHDT and FYEKMQ (reference sequence). The junction had 7 bases not matched to a gene; V was cut back by 4 bases and J by 6 bases. The CDR3 protein is CASSSISGGFNEQFF. The CDR3 nucleotides read TGTGCCAGCAGCTCTATCAGCGGGGGGTTCAATGAGCAGTTCTTC. Full variable domain (remainder filled in from reference TRBV13 and TRBJ2-1): AAGVIQSPRHLIKEKRETATLKCYPIPRHDTVYWYQQGPGQDPQFLISFYEKMQSDKGSIPDRFSAQQFSDYHSELNMSSLELGDSALYFCASSSISGGFNEQFFGPGTRLTVL.

This clone has just one count. This sequence joins TRBV6-4 and TRBJ2-3; the match to TRBD1 covers 8 bases. Trimming at V came to 4 bases and at J to 3 bases, leaving 3 bases not matched to a gene. CDR3 size: 14 residues. CDR1 is MRHNA, CDR2 SNTAGT, per germline. In DNA form, the CDR3 reads TGTGCCAGCAGTGCAGGGGGCAGTACAGATACGCAGTATTTT. Amino acid sequence: CASSAGGSTDTQYF.

The rearrangement uses TRBV27 and TRBJ2-7, with 8 bases that match TRBD1. Germline trimming cut 5 bases from V and 2 bases from J; bases unmatched to any gene: 8. Germline V gene lookup returns CDR1 MNHEY and CDR2 SMNVEV (reference sequence). The CDR3 covers 15 residues. CDR3 DNA sequence: TGTGCCAGCAGTCCATTACAGGGGGTCACCTACGAGCAGTACTTC. Translating gives CASSPLQGVTYEQYF.

The gene calls are TRBV25-1 and TRBJ2-7, with D possibly TRBD2 on 5 matching bases. Per the germline V gene, CDR1 is MGHDK and CDR2 is SYGVNS. The CDR3 sequence is 13 residues long. V was shortened by 5 bases and J by 4 bases, with 12 bases between the two germline ends. Written as DNA, the CDR3 is TGTGCCAGCAGTACCCTAGCCGGGTACGAGCAGTACTTC. Amino acid sequence: CASSTLAGYEQYF.

This chain's CDR3 is CASSSSTGSLGGYTF. In nucleotides, the CDR3 is TGCGCCAGCAGCTCAAGTACGGGGTCCTTAGGTGGCTACACCTTC. The J gene is TRBJ1-2, the V gene TRBV5-1, with D unclear. V gave up 3 bases and J gave up 7 bases, with 19 bases separating them. The germline CDR1 and CDR2 sequences are SGHRS and YFSETQ. The CDR3 has 15 residues. Supplemented by reference TRBV5-1 and TRBJ1-2, the full variable domain reads KAGVTQTPRYLIKTRGQQVTLSCSPISGHRSVSWYQQTPGQGLQFLFEYFSETQRNKGNFPGRFSGRQFSNSRSEMNVSTLELGDSALYLCASSSSTGSLGGYTFGSGTRLTVV.

The chain carries TRBV20-1 and TRBJ2-3; D might be TRBD1 (6 bases). Looked up from germline, CDR1 is DFQATT and CDR2 is SNEGSKA (reference sequence). The CDR3 is 10 residues long. The CDR3 sequence: CRAGADTQYF. In nucleotides, the CDR3 is TGCAGGGCAGGGGCAGATACGCAGTATTTT.